This TCR beta chain was observed in a study of shared clonotypes between healthy human individuals. Study context: Per donor, three plates held CD4 naive cells, three held CD4 memory, two held CD8 naive and one held CD8 memory. General study results and limits: Large depth notwithstanding, sorted-subset sequencing proved incomplete by rarefaction.

Clones were sequenced by immunoSEQ multiplex PCR, and TCRdb holds only the in-frame ones, with some missing. The sample yields about 2 million clones, just under 95% seen once. This CDR3 region has 15 residues. Germline CDR1 MGHRA, CDR2 YSYEKL. The germline V and J ends were trimmed by 1 base and 4 bases, with 13 bases remaining between them. Positively selected for CCR7, the CD45RO-negative cells used as naive CD8 cells excluded terminally differentiated effector memory CD45RA+ cells. To note about this clone: Its specificity is not known.

The sequenced sample was naive CD8+ T cells sorted from blood. This clonotype was obtained from a young man in good health. The gene calls are TRBV4-1 and TRBJ1-1; D remains unclear. The CDR3 sequence: CASSQVSGGGTEAFF. DNA for the CDR3: TGCGCCAGCAGCCAAGTAAGTGGCGGAGGCACTGAAGCTTTCTTT.